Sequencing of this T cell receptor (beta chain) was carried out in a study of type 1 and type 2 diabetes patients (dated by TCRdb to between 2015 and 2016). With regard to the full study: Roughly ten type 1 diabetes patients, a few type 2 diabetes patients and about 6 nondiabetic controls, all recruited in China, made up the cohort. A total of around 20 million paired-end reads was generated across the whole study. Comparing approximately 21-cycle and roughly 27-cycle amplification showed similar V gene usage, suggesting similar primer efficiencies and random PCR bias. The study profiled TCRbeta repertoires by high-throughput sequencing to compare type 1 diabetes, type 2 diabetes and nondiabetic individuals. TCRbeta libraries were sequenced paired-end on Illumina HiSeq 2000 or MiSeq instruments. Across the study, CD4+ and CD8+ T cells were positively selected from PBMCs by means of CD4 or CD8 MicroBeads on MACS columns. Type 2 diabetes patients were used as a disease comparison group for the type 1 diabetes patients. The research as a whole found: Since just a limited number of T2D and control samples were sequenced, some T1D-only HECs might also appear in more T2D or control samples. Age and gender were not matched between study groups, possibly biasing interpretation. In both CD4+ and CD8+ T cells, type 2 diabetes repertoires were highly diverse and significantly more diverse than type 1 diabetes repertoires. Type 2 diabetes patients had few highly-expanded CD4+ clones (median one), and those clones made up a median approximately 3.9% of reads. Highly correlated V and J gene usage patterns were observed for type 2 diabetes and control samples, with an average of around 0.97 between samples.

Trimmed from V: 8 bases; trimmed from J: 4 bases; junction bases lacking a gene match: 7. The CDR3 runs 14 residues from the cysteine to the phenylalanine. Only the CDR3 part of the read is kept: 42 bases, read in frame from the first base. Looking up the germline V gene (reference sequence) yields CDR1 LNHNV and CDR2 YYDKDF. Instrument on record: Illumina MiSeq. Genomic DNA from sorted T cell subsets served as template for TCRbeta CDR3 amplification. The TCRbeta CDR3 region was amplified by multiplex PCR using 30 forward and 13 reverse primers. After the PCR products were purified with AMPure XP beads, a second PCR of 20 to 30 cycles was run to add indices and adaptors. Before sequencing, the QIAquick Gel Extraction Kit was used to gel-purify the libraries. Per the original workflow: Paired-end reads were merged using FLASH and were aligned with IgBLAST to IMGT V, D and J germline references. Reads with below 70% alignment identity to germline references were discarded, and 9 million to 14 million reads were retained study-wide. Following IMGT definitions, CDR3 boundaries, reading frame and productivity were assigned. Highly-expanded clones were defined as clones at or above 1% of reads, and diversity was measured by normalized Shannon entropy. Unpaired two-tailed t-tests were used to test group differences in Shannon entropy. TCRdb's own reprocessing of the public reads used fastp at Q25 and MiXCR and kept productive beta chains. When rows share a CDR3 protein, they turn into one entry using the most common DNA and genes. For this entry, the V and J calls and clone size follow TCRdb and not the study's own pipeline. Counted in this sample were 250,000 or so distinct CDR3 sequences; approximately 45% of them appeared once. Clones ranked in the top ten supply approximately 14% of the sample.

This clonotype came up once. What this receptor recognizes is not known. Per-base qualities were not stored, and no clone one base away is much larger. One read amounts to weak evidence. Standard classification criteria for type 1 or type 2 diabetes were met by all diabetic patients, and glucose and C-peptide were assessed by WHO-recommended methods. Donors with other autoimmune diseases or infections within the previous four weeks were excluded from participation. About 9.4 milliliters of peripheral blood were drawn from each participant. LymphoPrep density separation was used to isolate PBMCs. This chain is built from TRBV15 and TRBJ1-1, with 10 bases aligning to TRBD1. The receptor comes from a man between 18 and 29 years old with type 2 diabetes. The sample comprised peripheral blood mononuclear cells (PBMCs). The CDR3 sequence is CATPSGTGATEAFF. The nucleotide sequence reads TGTGCCACCCCCTCCGGGACAGGGGCCACTGAAGCTTTCTTT.